One sample yielded the 26 T cell receptor beta chains listed below, sequenced in a study of hypomethylating agent response in myelodysplastic syndrome. Data came from immunoSEQ multiplex PCR; TCRdb stores just in-frame clones and leaves some out. The repertoire includes a few thousand clones, approximately 78% of them detected once, and under 20% sits in the top ten. Sequences were derived from bone marrow, sampled before or after starting hypomethylating agent treatment for myelodysplastic syndrome (not recorded which). These receptors all come from a human donor with myelodysplastic syndrome.

This clone has a handful of counts. The chain uses TRBV6-1 and TRBJ1-2; D ambiguous. The CDR3 consists of 15 residues. The ends were cut back, 8 bases at V and 4 bases at J, with 20 bases in the middle. Per germline, CDR1 MNHNS and CDR2 SASEGT. Here the CDR3 DNA reads TGTGCCAGCCCCATACTCGAGGGAGAACGCTATGGCTACACCTTC. Its translation is CASPILEGERYGYTF.

V usage is TRBV6-4 and J usage is TRBJ2-1; 8 bases line up with TRBD2. V lost 10 bases, J lost 10 bases, and 15 bases stayed unmatched. This CDR3 comprises 14 residues. CDR1 MRHNA and CDR2 SNTAGT come from the germline V gene. For the CDR3, the DNA is TGTGCCACCAACCCGCTCTCCCGGGGGGGGGAGCAGTTCTTC. It yields the protein CATNPLSRGGEQFF.

The chain is built from TRBV28 and TRBJ1-3, with D possibly being TRBD1 (5 bases). The CDR3 spans 15 residues. V lost 5 bases to trimming and J lost 4 bases, with 15 bases between them. The germline V gene encodes CDR1 MDHEN and CDR2 SYDVKM. CDR3 nucleotides: TGTGCCAGCAGTCCACTGATTCCAGGGGGAAACACCATATATTTT. Translated: CASSPLIPGGNTIYF.

This chain joins TRBV9 and TRBJ2-3, with 7 bases matching TRBD2. The CDR3 runs to 16 residues. Germline assignment: CDR1 SGDLS and CDR2 YYNGEE. Trimming at V came to 3 bases and at J to 2 bases, leaving 9 bases not matched to a gene. In nucleotides, the CDR3 is TGTGCCAGCAGCGGGTATGGGGGGGTCTCCACAGATACGCAGTATTTT. Translating it yields CASSGYGGVSTDTQYF.

The chain employs TRBV10-3 and TRBJ2-7; TRBD2 agrees at 8 bases. The CDR3 runs 14 residues. Germline-derived CDR1 and CDR2 are ENHRY and SYGVKD. The ends lost 4 bases at V and 3 bases at J; junction bases unmatched: 5. The CDR3 sequence is CAISVAGGLYEQYF. CDR3 DNA: TGTGCCATCAGTGTCGCGGGAGGCCTCTACGAGCAGTACTTC.

The V gene is TRBV5-1, the J gene TRBJ1-3; no reliable D call. Germline CDR1 and CDR2: SGHRS and YFSETQ. The CDR3 totals 13 residues. Trimming shortened V by 4 bases and J by 4 bases, and 9 bases separated the two germline ends. The CDR3 loop reads CASSPTPGNTIYF. In DNA form, the CDR3 reads TGCGCCAGCAGCCCCACCCCGGGAAACACCATATATTTT. Looking up the rest from reference TRBV5-1 and TRBJ1-3 gives the full variable domain: KAGVTQTPRYLIKTRGQQVTLSCSPISGHRSVSWYQQTPGQGLQFLFEYFSETQRNKGNFPGRFSGRQFSNSRSEMNVSTLELGDSALYLCASSPTPGNTIYFGEGSWLTVV.

The gene calls are TRBV5-7 and TRBJ2-7; 8 positions agree with TRBD2. TRBV5-7 is known as an ORF, though its function is uncertain. The CDR3 extends over 18 amino acids. The ends lost 0 bases at V and 0 bases at J; junction bases unmatched: 11. DNA for the CDR3: TGTGCCAGCAGCTTGGGATTGGGGCATCGGGGGGGCTCCTACGAGCAGTACTTC. Translation: CASSLGLGHRGGSYEQYF.

The table lists this clone with a count of one. The V call is TRBV30, the J call TRBJ1-2; a possible D gene is TRBD1 (6 bases). This CDR3 has 16 residues. Germline assignment: CDR1 GTSNPN and CDR2 SVGIG (reference sequence). V was clipped by 3 bases and J by 4 bases, with 21 bases between them. CDR3 nucleotide sequence: TGTGCCTGGAGACCCCCTGGGACATTGTCTATCTATGGCTACACCTTC. Protein product: CAWRPPGTLSIYGYTF.

The rearrangement links TRBV4-2 to TRBJ2-7, with a weak D call TRBD1 (7 bases). This CDR3 has 15 amino acids. The V end was cut by 1 base, the J end by 3 bases, with 13 bases between. The germline V gene encodes CDR1 LGHNA and CDR2 YNFKEQ. CDR3 sequence reads: CASSQGYRGGYEQYF. The CDR3, as DNA: TGTGCCAGCAGCCAAGGCTACAGGGGAGGCTACGAGCAGTACTTC.

The CDR3 is CASSYRRGHSYEQYF. In nucleotides, the CDR3 is TGTGCCAGCAGTTATCGGAGGGGGCATTCCTACGAGCAGTACTTC. This chain links TRBV6-5 with TRBJ2-7; tentatively, D is TRBD1 (7 bases). In germline, CDR1 is MNHEY, CDR2 SVGAGI. CDR3 size: 15 residues. Trimming removed 3 bases from V and 1 base from J, with 13 bases in between.

The rearrangement joins TRBV15 to TRBJ2-7; 7 positions match TRBD2. Per germline, CDR1 LNHNV and CDR2 YYDKDF (reference sequence). J was trimmed by 4 bases and V by 0 bases; bases with no gene match: 0. The CDR3 has 13 amino acids. The CDR3 DNA sequence: TGTGCCACCAGCAGAGAGCGGGGGTACGAGCAGTACTTC. This gives the protein CATSRERGYEQYF.

This rearrangement joins TRBV7-9 to TRBJ1-4, with D unclear. The CDR3 contains 12 residues. From germline, CDR1 is SEHNR and CDR2 FQNEAQ (reference sequence). Trimming pared 5 bases from V and 0 bases from J, leaving 1 base between. The CDR3 protein is CASSPTNEKLFF. The CDR3 DNA is TGTGCCAGCAGCCCAACTAATGAAAAACTGTTTTTT.

V usage is TRBV30 and J usage is TRBJ2-7, with 8 bases lining up with TRBD1. J lost 6 bases, V lost 5 bases, and 12 bases had no gene match. The CDR3 runs 14 residues. Germline V gene sequence: CDR1 GTSNPN, CDR2 SVGIG (reference sequence). The CDR3, as DNA: TGTGCCTGGCAACCCGGGACAGGTTTATCCGAGCAGTACTTC. Its protein product is CAWQPGTGLSEQYF.

This chain's CDR3 is CASSSGTLYYEQYF. The CDR3 region has the DNA TGTGCCAGCAGCTCCGGGACACTATACTACGAGCAGTACTTC. V gene TRBV5-6 combines with J gene TRBJ2-7, with a weak D call TRBD1 (6 bases). CDR1 SGHDT and CDR2 YYEEEE come from the germline V gene. The V end lost 3 bases, the J end lost 3 bases, and 13 bases lay between the germline ends. The CDR3 spans 14 residues.

Concerning this clone itself: The missing conserved phenylalanine or tryptophan at the end of this CDR3 makes a read error likely. The DNA is left out, because the CDR3 cannot be placed on it with certainty; the CDR3 is given as TCRdb lists it. The V gene is TRBV27, the J gene TRBJ2-7; the D call of TRBD2 is as the table states it, not checked on the DNA. Germline V gives CDR1 MNHEY, CDR2 SMNVEV (reference sequence). The CDR3 spans 12 amino acids, including both terminal residues. CDR3 amino acids: CASSSTSGLIIL.

This clone was counted a few times. The V call is TRBV4-1, the J call TRBJ2-7; 9 bases match TRBD1. With V trimmed by 0 bases and J by 4 bases, 10 bases remained unmatched. This CDR3 is built from 17 residues. Per germline, CDR1 MGHRA and CDR2 YSYEKL. CDR3 protein: CASSQEELDRGFYEQYF. CDR3 DNA sequence: TGCGCCAGCAGCCAAGAGGAGCTGGACAGGGGCTTTTACGAGCAGTACTTC.

The rearrangement uses TRBV5-1 and TRBJ1-6; the D is unclear. V was cut by 0 bases and J by 12 bases, with 10 bases left in between. This CDR3 region has 13 residues. Per germline, CDR1 SGHRS and CDR2 YFSETQ. The CDR3 loop reads CASSLEGDRPLHF. CDR3 DNA sequence: TGCGCCAGCAGCTTGGAAGGAGATAGACCCCTCCACTTT.

This rearrangement joins TRBV2 to TRBJ1-1; D call uncertain. Trimming took off 3 bases at V and 1 base at J, with 12 bases between the two ends. Germline loops: CDR1 SNHLY, CDR2 FYNNEI. This CDR3 region has 15 residues. CDR3 DNA: TGTGCCAGCAGTGATTTAGGAGGATCGAACACTGAAGCTTTCTTT. Residues: CASSDLGGSNTEAFF.

This chain joins TRBV5-1 and TRBJ1-3; D call uncertain. CDR1 is SGHRS, CDR2 YFSETQ, per germline. The CDR3 totals 18 residues. Trimming stripped 0 bases from V and 0 bases from J, with 16 bases between. CDR3 nucleotides: TGCGCCAGCAGCTTGGATCCCGGGTCCCAAACCTCTGGAAACACCATATATTTT. It yields the protein CASSLDPGSQTSGNTIYF.

The chain combines TRBV11-2 with TRBJ2-7; 10 bases line up with TRBD2. The V segment lost 1 base and the J segment 3 bases; nucleotides outside the gene matches: 15. Germline loops: CDR1 SGHAT, CDR2 FQNNGV. The CDR3 consists of 19 residues. The CDR3 sequence: CASSLGVAGGSYRVYEQYF. CDR3 bases: TGTGCCAGCAGCTTAGGGGTAGCGGGAGGCTCCTATCGGGTCTACGAGCAGTACTTC.

This CDR3 is CASTRIPSSGNTIYF. DNA of the CDR3: TGTGCCAGCACCCGCATCCCATCTTCTGGAAACACCATATATTTT. V usage is TRBV6-6 and J usage is TRBJ1-3, with unresolved D. This CDR3 is 15 amino acids long. The germline V gene has CDR1 MNHNY and CDR2 SVGAGI (reference sequence). V was trimmed by 7 bases and J by 1 base, leaving 14 bases between them.

The rearrangement uses TRBV7-2 and TRBJ2-7; 9 bases are a match to TRBD2. Germline CDR1 reads SGHTA; CDR2 reads FQGNSA. The CDR3 runs to 15 residues. V was pared by 2 bases and J by 0 bases, with 2 bases of the junction left unmatched. CDR3 in DNA: TGTGCCAGCAGCTTATCTAGCGGGGTCTCCTACGAGCAGTACTTC. As protein: CASSLSSGVSYEQYF.

The chain combines TRBV5-4 with TRBJ2-7, with 7 bases that match TRBD1. This CDR3 has 16 residues. V dropped 5 bases and J dropped 7; count of bases not matched to a gene: 18. Germline loops: CDR1 SGHNT, CDR2 YYREEE (reference sequence). The CDR3 loop reads CASSHDRVGTGWEQYF. Written as DNA, the CDR3 is TGTGCCAGCAGTCATGACAGGGTCGGGACCGGGTGGGAGCAGTACTTC.

The gene calls are TRBV2 and TRBJ2-4; D is unresolved. Per the germline V gene, CDR1 is SNHLY and CDR2 is FYNNEI. Trimming removed 3 bases from V and 2 bases from J, with 14 bases in between. This CDR3 is built from 16 residues. The CDR3 DNA is TGTGCCAGCAGTGAGGAACTAATCTTACCCAAAAACATTCAGTACTTC. This codes for CASSEELILPKNIQYF. The complete variable domain, with remaining parts taken from reference TRBV2 and TRBJ2-4, reads EPEVTQTPSHQVTQMGQEVILRCVPISNHLYFYWYRQILGQKVEFLVSFYNNEISEKSEIFDDQFSVERPDGSNFTLKIRSTKLEDSAMYFCASSEELILPKNIQYFGAGTRLSVL.

The chain uses TRBV7-2 and TRBJ2-7; D unresolved. This CDR3 is 15 amino acids long. Germline-derived CDR1 and CDR2 are SGHTA and FQGNSA. The V end was cut by 4 bases, the J end by 2 bases, with 15 bases between. CDR3 residues: CASSSGKGRTYEQYF. CDR3 nucleotide sequence: TGTGCCAGCAGCTCTGGGAAAGGACGTACCTACGAGCAGTACTTC. Based on the CDR3 plus reference TRBV7-2 and TRBJ2-7, the full variable domain is GAGVSQSPSNKVTEKGKDVELRCDPISGHTALYWYRQSLGQGLEFLIYFQGNSAPDKSGLPSDRFSAERTGGSVSTLTIQRTQQEDSAVYLCASSSGKGRTYEQYFGPGTRLTVT.

The table lists this clone with a count of one. The genes are TRBV5-1 and TRBJ2-7; possibly TRBD2 for D (6 bases). Germline V lookup: CDR1 SGHRS, CDR2 YFSETQ. The CDR3 consists of 14 residues. With 4 bases removed from V and 3 bases from J, the gap between germline ends came to 14 bases. CDR3 sequence reads: CASSAGLIGYEQYF. In nucleotides, the CDR3 is TGCGCCAGCAGCGCCGGACTAATAGGCTACGAGCAGTACTTC.